The 22 T cell receptor beta chains listed next were all sequenced from one sample in a study of regulatory T cells in long-lasting Graves disease. Sample time point: newly diagnosed GD, antithyroid drugs for less than 3 months. PBMC-derived RNA was used for the TCR library. Construction of the TCR beta libraries employed iRepertoire HTBI primers in conjunction with Arm-PCR of CDR3 regions. One entry per CDR3 protein, called by TCRdb with MiXCR from the multiplex PCR reads. The table records 500,000 or so distinct CDR3 sequences, 15% to 20% of them present only once. These data also featured in a second study, about T cells in Graves' hyperthyroidism and ophthalmopathy.

Specimen: peripheral blood mononuclear cells (PBMCs), collected at new diagnosis, from a patient treated with antithyroid drugs. These receptor sequences come from a middle-aged man with Graves disease.

In its sample, this clonotype was seen many times. The rearrangement uses TRBV9 and TRBJ2-1; tentative D call: TRBD2 (5 bases). The V and J ends lost 3 bases and 6 bases respectively, with 7 bases between them. This CDR3 is 12 amino acids long. Germline V gene sequence: CDR1 SGDLS, CDR2 YYNGEE. This CDR3 is CASSGEGNEQFF. The DNA of the CDR3 is TGTGCCAGCAGCGGCGAGGGCAATGAGCAGTTCTTC.

This clonotype was observed many times. This rearrangement joins TRBV28 to TRBJ2-7, with 7 bases lining up with TRBD1. Germline CDR1 MDHEN, CDR2 SYDVKM. This CDR3 region has 14 residues. With 9 bases clipped from V and 4 bases from J, the junction kept 12 bases outside the gene matches. CDR3 in amino acids: CASTAGTAVYEQYF. CDR3 nucleotide sequence: TGTGCCAGTACTGCCGGGACAGCGGTTTACGAGCAGTACTTC.

On this clonotype: One end of the junction is discordant with germline, which a read error may explain. This sequence joins TRBV7-7 and TRBJ2-1; D perhaps matches TRBD2 (6 bases). The CDR3 extends over 15 amino acids. Per the germline V gene, CDR1 is SSHAT and CDR2 is FNYEAQ (reference sequence). The CDR3, as DNA: TGTGCTAGCAGCTTAGCGGATCCCAGATTCAATGAGCAGTTCTTC. Its translation is CASSLADPRFNEQFF.

This clonotype came up many times. V is TRBV2 and J is TRBJ2-2; D might be TRBD1 (5 bases). Trimming took off 2 bases at V and 5 bases at J, with 6 bases between the two ends. The CDR3 runs 13 residues. CDR1 and CDR2 (germline): SNHLY, FYNNEI. The CDR3 bases are TGTGCCAGCAGTGAATCAGGGACCGGGGAGCTGTTTTTT. It codes for CASSESGTGELFF. The variable domain in full, completed from reference TRBV2 and TRBJ2-2, reads EPEVTQTPSHQVTQMGQEVILRCVPISNHLYFYWYRQILGQKVEFLVSFYNNEISEKSEIFDDQFSVERPDGSNFTLKIRSTKLEDSAMYFCASSESGTGELFFGEGSRLTVL.

This clonotype came up a few times. This chain joins TRBV5-1 and TRBJ2-2; D not certain. Germline lookup yields CDR1 SGHRS and CDR2 YFSETQ. V gave up 4 bases and J gave up 6 bases, with 13 bases separating them. This CDR3 has 14 amino acids. The CDR3 DNA is TGCGCCAGCAGCACGCAGGACCACTCCGGGGAGCTGTTTTTT. As protein: CASSTQDHSGELFF.

The table lists this clonotype with many counts. V gene TRBV28 combines with J gene TRBJ2-1; TRBD2 is a possible D gene (6 bases). Trimming left V 2 bases short and J 7 bases short, with 12 bases between. Germline CDR1 reads MDHEN; CDR2 reads SYDVKM. This CDR3 is built from 14 residues. For the CDR3, the DNA is TGTGCCAGCAGTTTAGGGGCCGGAGGGAATGAGCAGTTCTTC. Protein product: CASSLGAGGNEQFF.

This clonotype was recorded at least ten times. The chain joins TRBV2 to TRBJ2-1, with 7 bases that match TRBD2. The V gene end was trimmed by 6 bases and the J gene end by 4 bases; junction bases not matched to a gene: 9. Germline V gene data show CDR1 as SNHLY and CDR2 as FYNNEI. This CDR3 is built from 15 residues. The CDR3 protein is CASSMGGREYNEQFF. In nucleotides, the CDR3 is TGTGCCAGCAGCATGGGAGGGAGGGAGTACAATGAGCAGTTCTTC.

The V and J genes are TRBV10-3 and TRBJ2-7; 11 nucleotides agree with TRBD1. Germline CDR1 ENHRY, CDR2 SYGVKD. The CDR3 spans 15 residues. Losses at the gene ends were 4 bases for V and 4 bases for J; bases not matched to a gene: 6. The CDR3 region has the DNA TGTGCCATCAGTGCCTCGGACAGGGGGCATTACGAGCAGTACTTC. It is translated as CAISASDRGHYEQYF.

At least ten counts were recorded for this clonotype. The chain recombines TRBV6-5 with TRBJ1-1; D is unresolved. This CDR3 comprises 13 residues. Trimming removed 3 bases at V and 1 base at J, with 6 bases between. From germline, CDR1 is MNHEY and CDR2 SVGAGI. This CDR3 reads CASSYAPNTEAFF. CDR3 DNA sequence: TGTGCCAGCAGTTATGCACCGAACACTGAAGCTTTCTTT.

The sample holds a few counts of this clonotype. The chain uses TRBV2 and TRBJ2-2, with a possible D match to TRBD1 (6 bases). There are 16 residues in the CDR3. Trimming took off 6 bases at V and 3 bases at J, with 17 bases between the two ends. Germline V lookup: CDR1 SNHLY, CDR2 FYNNEI. The chain's CDR3 is CASRYDRTSDTGELFF. Written as DNA, the CDR3 is TGTGCCAGCAGGTATGACAGGACTTCGGACACCGGGGAGCTGTTTTTT.

This clonotype appeared many times. J is TRBJ2-1 and V is TRBV11-1; TRBD1 is a possible D gene (5 bases). The V gene lost 7 bases and the J gene lost 4 bases, with 11 bases spanning the gap. There are 13 residues in the CDR3. Germline V gene data show CDR1 as SGHAT and CDR2 as FQDESV (reference sequence). The CDR3: CASNTGPYNEQFF. The DNA of the CDR3 is TGTGCCAGCAACACAGGACCTTACAATGAGCAGTTCTTC.

There are a few counts of this clonotype. This chain links TRBV7-2 with TRBJ2-1, with 9 bases aligning to TRBD2. Trimming cost V 5 bases and J 8 bases; bases outside gene matches: 10. CDR1 and CDR2 from the germline V gene are SGHTA and FQGNSA. The CDR3 runs 15 residues. The CDR3 DNA follows: TGTGCCAGCAGCATGGCTAGCGGGACTGTCTATGAGCAGTTCTTC. It encodes CASSMASGTVYEQFF.

Concerning this clonotype itself: Just one base apart from a much larger clone, this may be a read error. The rearrangement links TRBV5-1 to TRBJ2-1; 10 bases match TRBD2. CDR1 and CDR2 (germline): SGHRS, YFSETQ. V gave up 2 bases and J gave up 11 bases; unmatched junction bases: 13. The CDR3 is 16 amino acids. CDR3 residues: CASSFEGTSERAKQFF. The CDR3 DNA reads TGCGCCAGCAGCTTCGAGGGGACTAGCGAGAGGGCAAAGCAGTTCTTC.

This clonotype was seen repeatedly, ten times or more. The chain has TRBV20-1 and TRBJ2-7; possible D gene TRBD2, 5 bases. Germline V gives CDR1 DFQATT, CDR2 SNEGSKA (reference sequence). V was trimmed by 0 bases and J by 2 bases, leaving 8 bases between them. CDR3 length: 13 residues. CDR3 coding DNA: TGCAGTGCTAGAGAGCGGGCCACCTACGAGCAGTACTTC. It codes for CSARERATYEQYF.

This clonotype was found many times. The chain couples TRBV28 to TRBJ2-7; the match to TRBD1 covers 10 bases. The CDR3 spans 16 residues. Germline V gene data show CDR1 as MDHEN and CDR2 as SYDVKM. With 3 bases clipped from V and 7 bases from J, the junction kept 12 bases outside the gene matches. This CDR3 is CASSLLTGGTVREQYF. The CDR3 coding sequence is TGTGCCAGCAGTTTGTTGACAGGGGGCACGGTGCGGGAGCAGTACTTC.

The J gene is TRBJ1-4, the V gene TRBV6-2 or TRBV6-3, with D possibly matching TRBD1 (5 bases). The CDR3 is made up of 15 amino acids. CDR1 is MNHEY, CDR2 SVGEGT, per germline. Deletions cut 0 bases from V and 8 bases from J, with 13 bases between. The CDR3 here is CASSYSGVYYEKLFF. The DNA of the CDR3 is TGTGCCAGCAGTTACTCAGGGGTGTATTACGAAAAACTGTTTTTT.

This clonotype was seen repeatedly, ten times or more. This rearrangement joins TRBV20-1 to TRBJ2-3; TRBD2 aligns across 7 bases. The CDR3 totals 13 residues. CDR1 DFQATT and CDR2 SNEGSKA come from the germline V gene (reference sequence). J was trimmed by 4 bases and V by 3 bases; bases with no gene match: 4. The DNA of the CDR3 is TGCAGTGCTAGTTCGGGGAGGGCAGATACGCAGTATTTT. Amino acids: CSASSGRADTQYF.

This clonotype was counted a single time. The junction departs from germline at one end; a sequencing error may be responsible. The V gene is TRBV2, the J gene TRBJ1-4; D unresolved. Germline values: CDR1 SNHLY, CDR2 FYNNEI. The length of the CDR3 is 13 residues. The CDR3 spells CASRARSGEKLLF. DNA of the CDR3: TGTGCCAGCAGAGCCCGGAGTGGGGAAAAACTGCTTTTT.

The chain joins TRBV9 to TRBJ2-3; no clear D gene. Germline loops: CDR1 SGDLS, CDR2 YYNGEE. Trimming took off 0 bases at V and 6 bases at J, with 14 bases between the two ends. The CDR3 has 15 residues. The CDR3 here is CASSVGGSSGDTQYF. The DNA for the CDR3 is TGTGCCAGCAGCGTAGGAGGATCAAGTGGGGATACGCAGTATTTT.

This clonotype appeared a few times. The chain employs TRBV20-1 and TRBJ2-1; TRBD2 might be the D (6 bases). Germline loops: CDR1 DFQATT, CDR2 SNEGSKA (reference sequence). Trimming stripped 3 bases from V and 9 bases from J, with 15 bases between. The CDR3 is made up of 13 amino acids. CDR3 DNA: TGCAGTGCTAGTCGGACGGGAGAGGGTGAGCAGTTCTTC. It specifies CSASRTGEGEQFF.

This clonotype was observed at least ten times. J is TRBJ1-1 and V is TRBV29-1; tentatively, D is TRBD1 (6 bases). The CDR3 runs 14 residues. Germline lookup yields CDR1 SQVTM and CDR2 ANQGSEA. The CDR3 sequence is CSSHSRGTGTEAFF. CDR3 bases: TGCAGTAGCCACTCCAGGGGTACGGGCACTGAAGCTTTCTTT.

This clonotype has a count of ten or more. J is TRBJ2-7 and V is TRBV24-1; no firm D call. This CDR3 region has 13 residues. V was pared by 4 bases and J by 3 bases, with 9 bases between. Per the germline V gene, CDR1 is KGHDR and CDR2 is SFDVKD. The CDR3 DNA is TGTGCCACCAGTGACCCAGCGCGCTACGAGCAGTACTTC. Its protein is CATSDPARYEQYF.